A single sample is the source of the 23 T cell receptor beta chains below, sequenced in a study of response to subunit inactivated influenza vaccine. A single record per CDR3 protein comes from TCRdb applying MiXCR to the RT-PCR reads. The sample has 650,000 to 800,000 distinct CDR3 sequences, under 20% seen once. The sample here was PBMCs from blood, taken about 5 days after vaccination. The receptors here all came from a man aged 50 or older who received an inactivated influenza vaccine.

This clonotype was detected a few times. V usage is TRBV20-1 and J usage is TRBJ1-4; the D is unclear. CDR1 and CDR2 (germline): DFQATT, SNEGSKA (reference sequence). This CDR3 has 12 residues. The V end was cut by 1 base, the J end by 5 bases, with 5 bases between. CDR3 nucleotide sequence: TGCAGTGCTAGAGGCAGGAATGAAAAACTGTTTTTT. Translation gives CSARGRNEKLFF.

This clonotype appeared many times. V and J are TRBV6-1 and TRBJ1-1; D gene uncertain. Germline V gene sequence: CDR1 MNHNS, CDR2 SASEGT. The CDR3 runs to 13 residues. V shed 7 bases and J shed 4 bases, with 13 bases lying between them. CDR3 loop: CASKLTEITEAFF. The CDR3 DNA sequence: TGTGCCAGCAAACTAACAGAAATCACTGAAGCTTTCTTT.

This clonotype was counted between two and nine times. This chain joins TRBV7-3 and TRBJ2-3, with D perhaps matching TRBD2 (6 bases). Trimming removed 1 base at V and 3 bases at J, with 23 bases between. Per germline, CDR1 SGHTA and CDR2 FQGTGA. The CDR3 runs 19 residues. The CDR3 DNA reads as TGTGCCAGCAGCTTAAGCCGATTAGCGCGCCCCAGCGGGACAGATACGCAGTATTTT. Protein: CASSLSRLARPSGTDTQYF.

The chain couples TRBV7-6 to TRBJ1-1; no reliable D call. Trimming left V 1 base short and J 6 bases short, with 9 bases between. Germline CDR1 reads SGHVS; CDR2 reads FNYEAQ. This CDR3 has 13 amino acids. The CDR3 here is CASSLGISAEAFF. In DNA form, the CDR3 reads TGTGCCAGCAGCTTAGGCATATCCGCTGAAGCTTTCTTT. Supplemented by reference TRBV7-6 and TRBJ1-1, the full variable domain reads GAGVSQSPRYKVTKRGQDVALRCDPISGHVSLYWYRQALGQGPEFLTYFNYEAQQDKSGLPNDRFSAERPEGSISTLTIQRTEQRDSAMYRCASSLGISAEAFFGQGTRLTVV.

In its sample, this clonotype was seen many times. The CDR3 DNA reads TGTGCCAGCAGCTTCCCCGGGGTCCAAGAGACCCAGTACTTC. Protein: CASSFPGVQETQYF. V usage is TRBV7-8 and J usage is TRBJ2-5; TRBD2 might be the D (5 bases). Trimming took 3 bases from V and 1 from J, leaving 9 bases between them. This CDR3 contains 14 residues. The germline gives CDR1 SGHVS, CDR2 FQNEAQ. Full variable domain (outside the CDR3, taken from reference TRBV7-8 and TRBJ2-5): GAGVSQSPRYKVAKRGQDVALRCDPISGHVSLFWYQQALGQGPEFLTYFQNEAQLDKSGLPSDRFFAERPEGSVSTLKIQRTQQEDSAVYLCASSFPGVQETQYFGPGTRLLVL.

The genes are TRBV5-1 and TRBJ2-2, with 9 positions matching TRBD1. V lost 1 base and J lost 6; bases outside the gene matches: 1. CDR1 is SGHRS, CDR2 YFSETQ, per germline. CDR3 length equals 14 residues. This chain's CDR3 is CASSLWTGAGELFF. The CDR3 coding sequence is TGCGCCAGCAGCTTGTGGACAGGGGCCGGGGAGCTGTTTTTT.

The table lists this clonotype with many counts. V gene TRBV20-1 combines with J gene TRBJ2-1; the D is unclear. Trimming took 1 base from V and 9 from J, leaving 7 bases between them. CDR1 is DFQATT, CDR2 SNEGSKA, per germline (reference sequence). The CDR3 extends over 11 amino acids. The chain's CDR3 is CSARVYGEQFF. The CDR3 region has the DNA TGCAGTGCTAGAGTGTACGGTGAGCAGTTCTTC.

This clonotype was observed a single time. A junction boundary mismatches the germline segment, possibly from a read error. The chain employs TRBV23-1 and TRBJ2-1; 7 bases fit TRBD1. TRBV23-1 is given ORF status, its function remaining uncertain. The CDR3 covers 16 residues. CDR3 DNA: TGCGCCAGCAGTGAATCAAAGGAACAGGGGTACAATGAGCAGTTCTTC. Translation gives CASSESKEQGYNEQFF.

The CDR3 DNA is TGTGCCAGCAACAAAAAGTTAGCAGGCCGGATGAATGAGCAGTTCTTC. This codes for CASNKKLAGRMNEQFF. The V call is TRBV6-2 or TRBV6-3, the J call TRBJ2-1; no firm D call. Germline V gene lookup returns CDR1 MNHEY and CDR2 SVGEGT. The CDR3 runs 16 residues. V gave up 7 bases and J gave up 7 bases, with 23 bases separating them.

Here the CDR3 DNA reads TGTGCCAGCAGCCCTCTTTCGGGGCCCGAGACCCAGTACTTC. Protein product: CASSPLSGPETQYF. The rearrangement uses TRBV7-9 and TRBJ2-5; D may be TRBD1 or TRBD2 (5 bases each). In germline, CDR1 is SEHNR, CDR2 FQNEAQ (reference sequence). Trimming removed 5 bases from V and 5 bases from J, with 15 bases in between. The CDR3 totals 14 residues.

This clonotype was seen repeatedly, ten times or more. V gene TRBV7-9 combines with J gene TRBJ2-2; unclear D gene. The CDR3 totals 13 residues. Trimming shortened V by 5 bases and J by 3 bases, and 7 bases separated the two germline ends. Germline CDR1 SEHNR, CDR2 FQNEAQ (reference sequence). CDR3 nucleotide sequence: TGTGCCAGCAGCCAAAGTTACACCGGGGAGCTGTTTTTT. It specifies CASSQSYTGELFF.

This chain links TRBV20-1 with TRBJ1-5; TRBD1 aligns across 9 bases. Germline lookup yields CDR1 DFQATT and CDR2 SNEGSKA (reference sequence). Trimming cost V 5 bases and J 0 bases; bases outside gene matches: 8. This CDR3 spans 16 amino acids. CDR3 nucleotide sequence: TGCAGTGCTCCTGGACAGGGGACATATAGCAATCAGCCCCAGCATTTT. Protein sequence: CSAPGQGTYSNQPQHF.

The chain is built from TRBV5-1 and TRBJ2-2; D ambiguous. CDR3 length: 14 amino acids. Between the trimmed V and J ends, which lost 0 bases and 4 bases, there was a span of 7 bases. Germline V gene lookup returns CDR1 SGHRS and CDR2 YFSETQ. The CDR3 DNA sequence: TGCGCCAGCAGCTTGGGGATCATCACCGGGGAGCTGTTTTTT. The encoded protein is CASSLGIITGELFF.

This clonotype occurred a few times. This chain uses TRBV12-3 or TRBV12-4 with TRBJ1-1; no definite D call. This CDR3 is 13 amino acids long. The V and J ends lost 6 bases and 4 bases respectively, with 12 bases between them. CDR3 DNA sequence: TGTGCCAGCAGCTTGCGTGGGGTCACTGAAGCTTTCTTT. Its translation is CASSLRGVTEAFF.

This sequence joins TRBV20-1 and TRBJ1-2; D gene uncertain. Germline CDR1 and CDR2: DFQATT and SNEGSKA (reference sequence). The CDR3 sequence is 14 residues long. V gave up 3 bases and J gave up 0 bases, with 11 bases separating them. The CDR3 DNA follows: TGCAGTGCTAGTATCCCCCAAGCTAACTATGGCTACACCTTC. Encoded protein: CSASIPQANYGYTF.

A few counts support this clonotype. This chain links TRBV4-2 with TRBJ1-6; tentatively, D is TRBD1 (5 bases). Germline V gene data show CDR1 as LGHNA and CDR2 as YNFKEQ. V was trimmed by 0 bases and J by 7 bases, leaving 16 bases between them. CDR3 length: 17 residues. The CDR3 DNA reads TGTGCCAGCAGCCAAGATAAGGGGAGTCGGTGGAATTCACCCCTCCACTTT. Protein sequence: CASSQDKGSRWNSPLHF.

V is TRBV4-1 and J is TRBJ1-1, with 7 bases fitting TRBD1. After removal of 3 bases from V and 2 bases from J, the junction contained 9 bases not matched to a gene. Germline V gene sequence: CDR1 MGHRA, CDR2 YSYEKL. The CDR3 runs to 16 residues. In nucleotides, the CDR3 is TGCGCCAGCAGCCAGCAACCGGGACAGAGAAACACTGAAGCTTTCTTT. Translating it yields CASSQQPGQRNTEAFF.

This clonotype was found a few times. This chain joins TRBV28 and TRBJ2-7; 9 nucleotides match TRBD2. CDR1 and CDR2 from the germline V gene are MDHEN and SYDVKM. The CDR3 is 20 residues long. V was pared by 2 bases and J by 6 bases, with 23 bases of the junction left unmatched. The DNA for the CDR3 is TGTGCCAGCAGTTTAGCGCCGAGGTTCCGGCCGGGACTAGCTGTACTCGAGCAGTACTTC. Translation gives CASSLAPRFRPGLAVLEQYF. The whole variable domain, remainder taken from reference TRBV28 and TRBJ2-7, is DVKVTQSSRYLVKRTGEKVFLECVQDMDHENMFWYRQDPGLGLRLIYFSYDVKMKEKGDIPEGYSVSREKKERFSLILESASTNQTSMYLCASSLAPRFRPGLAVLEQYFGPGTRLTVT.

The chain joins TRBV2 to TRBJ2-1, with unresolved D. The CDR3 contains 15 residues. The germline gives CDR1 SNHLY, CDR2 FYNNEI. The ends were cut back, 4 bases at V and 7 bases at J, with 17 bases in the middle. CDR3 sequence: CASSAPLLVGNEQFF. The CDR3 DNA reads as TGTGCCAGCAGTGCCCCCCTACTCGTAGGGAATGAGCAGTTCTTC.

This clonotype was counted a few times. This chain joins TRBV6-2 or TRBV6-3 and TRBJ2-7; no reliable D call. Germline loops: CDR1 MNHEY, CDR2 SVGEGT. Trimming stripped 0 bases from V and 2 bases from J, with 8 bases between. The CDR3 length is 14 residues. CDR3 nucleotides: TGTGCCAGCAGTTACTCGCCCGAAGCCTACGAGCAGTACTTC. The encoded protein is CASSYSPEAYEQYF.

This clonotype was recorded at least ten times. The V call is TRBV27, the J call TRBJ2-5; 9 bases are a match to TRBD2. Germline values: CDR1 MNHEY, CDR2 SMNVEV (reference sequence). The CDR3 has 16 amino acids. Unmatched junction bases numbered 6, after V lost 1 base and J lost 3 bases. This CDR3 is CASSLYYLAGKETQYF. CDR3 coding DNA: TGTGCCAGCAGTTTATACTATCTAGCGGGGAAAGAGACCCAGTACTTC.

The chain recombines TRBV5-1 with TRBJ1-6; 8 bases line up with TRBD1. Germline CDR1 SGHRS, CDR2 YFSETQ. This CDR3 spans 15 amino acids. J was trimmed by 9 bases and V by 4 bases; bases with no gene match: 9. CDR3 nucleotide sequence: TGCGCCAGCAGCACAAGGACAGGGCCGTCTTCACCCCTCCACTTT. This gives the protein CASSTRTGPSSPLHF. The full variable domain, rest sourced from reference TRBV5-1 and TRBJ1-6, is KAGVTQTPRYLIKTRGQQVTLSCSPISGHRSVSWYQQTPGQGLQFLFEYFSETQRNKGNFPGRFSGRQFSNSRSEMNVSTLELGDSALYLCASSTRTGPSSPLHFGNGTRLTVT.

This clonotype occurred a few times. V is TRBV12-3 or TRBV12-4 and J is TRBJ2-5, with D maybe TRBD2 (5 bases). V was shortened by 0 bases and J by 5 bases, with 13 bases between the two germline ends. The CDR3 covers 15 residues. The CDR3 DNA follows: TGTGCCAGCAGTTTAGCGATCGGGGTTGTCGAGACCCAGTACTTC. Protein sequence: CASSLAIGVVETQYF.